The rows below give T cell receptor beta chains drawn from one sample of a study of cytomegalovirus exposure and HLA in healthy donors. Libraries were prepared by immunoSEQ multiplex PCR; TCRdb keeps only in-frame clonotypes and omits some of them. The table records about 150,000 clones, 70% to 80% of them present only once. The sequenced sample consisted of PBMCs. The receptor source for this set is a woman in her sixties or seventies in good health and CMV-seropositive. CDR3s include the opening cysteine and the closing phenylalanine or tryptophan. A D gene is named only where the DNA matches it firmly. Only some rows state a clone size, as once, few, many or a class for expanded clones.

TRBV5-1,-,TRBD2,TRBJ2-1,TGCGCCAGCAGCGCGGGGCGGGAGGGCCTGAGGGAGCAGTTCTTC,CASSAGREGLREQFF
TRBV7-9,-,-,TRBJ2-7,TGTGCCAGCACACAGGGCTACGAGCAGTACTTC,CASTQGYEQYF
TRBV30,-,-,TRBJ1-4,TGTGCCTGGAGTTTTACAGCAACTAATGAAAAACTGTTTTTT,CAWSFTATNEKLFF
TRBV4-1,-,TRBD1,TRBJ1-5,TGCGCCAGCAGCCAAGCGACAGGGGGTGGGCAGCCCCAGCATTTT,CASSQATGGGQPQHF
TRBV6-6,-,-,TRBJ1-5,TGTGCCAGCAGTGGGCAGGGGAAACAGCCCCAGCATTTT,CASSGQGKQPQHF
TRBV28,few,TRBD2,TRBJ2-7,TGTGCCAGCAGAACGGGAGGCTCCTACGAGCAGTACTTC,CASRTGGSYEQYF
TRBV4-1,-,TRBD1,TRBJ2-7,TGCGCCAGCAGCCAAGTGGGACAGACCTACGAGCAGTACTTC,CASSQVGQTYEQYF
TRBV5-1,few,-,TRBJ1-1,TGCGCCAGCAGCTTGGAGTCAGGGGCTGAAGCTTTCTTT,CASSLESGAEAFF
TRBV10-1,-,-,TRBJ1-1,TGCGCCTCTGGATCGGGGAACACTGAAGCTTTCTTT,CASGSGNTEAFF
TRBV18,few,TRBD1,TRBJ2-7,TGTGCCAGCTCACCAAGGGGGCAATCCTACGAGCAGTACTTC,CASSPRGQSYEQYF
TRBV5-1,-,TRBD1,TRBJ2-7,TGCGCCAGCAGCTCCCCGGGACAGATCTACGAGCAGTACTTC,CASSSPGQIYEQYF
TRBV2,-,TRBD1,TRBJ2-2,TGTGCCAGCAGGGAAACTGGGACAGATTACACCGGGGAGCTGTTTTTT,CASRETGTDYTGELFF
TRBV28,-,-,TRBJ2-7,TGTGCCAGCAGTACTTCCTCGGGTCTCTCCTACGAGCAGTACTTC,CASSTSSGLSYEQYF
TRBV9,-,-,TRBJ1-5,TGTGCCAGCAGCCCCCCACAGGTGAATCAGCCCCAGCATTTT,CASSPPQVNQPQHF
TRBV6-5,-,-,TRBJ1-2,TGTGCCAGCAGTCCGACTGCCAGTGGCTACACCTTC,CASSPTASGYTF
TRBV10-1,-,TRBD1,TRBJ1-2,TGCGCCAGCAGTGCGACAGGGGCCTATGGCTACACCTTC,CASSATGAYGYTF
TRBV5-8,-,-,TRBJ1-4,TGTGCCAGCAGCACACAGGTTACAACTAATGAAAAACTGTTTTTT,CASSTQVTTNEKLFF
TRBV7-9,few,-,TRBJ1-1,TGTGCCAGCAGCCCAAGGCGGGGGGGGAACACTGAAGCTTTCTTT,CASSPRRGGNTEAFF
TRBV18,once,TRBD1,TRBJ2-7,TGTGCCAGCTCACCACAAGGACAGGGGGCCCACGAGCAGTACTTC,CASSPQGQGAHEQYF
TRBV6-5,-,-,TRBJ2-7,TGTGCCAGCAGTTACGTCGGGTGGTCCTACGAGCAGTACTTC,CASSYVGWSYEQYF
TRBV6-6,few,TRBD1,TRBJ1-5,TGTGCCAGCACCCCAGGGGGTATTTTGAGCAATCAGCCCCAGCATTTT,CASTPGGILSNQPQHF
TRBV6-5,-,-,TRBJ2-3,TGTGCCAGCAGAAACGGGGGCACAGATACGCAGTATTTT,CASRNGGTDTQYF
TRBV10-2,-,TRBD2,TRBJ2-1,TGCGCCAGCTATCTAGCGGGAGAATACCAGCAGTTCTTC,CASYLAGEYQQFF
TRBV15,-,TRBD1,TRBJ2-7,TGTGCCACCAGCACCCCGGACAGGGAGTCCGAGCAGTACTTC,CATSTPDRESEQYF
TRBV9,-,-,TRBJ1-1,TGTGCCAGCAGCGGTGTATACACTGAAGCTTTCTTT,CASSGVYTEAFF
TRBV28,once,-,TRBJ2-2,TGTGCCAGCAGTTTTGCCAGGGCGTCGCCCGGGGAGCTGTTTTTT,CASSFARASPGELFF
TRBV28,few,TRBD1,TRBJ1-5,TGTGCCAGCAGGGACAGGGGGAAGGGGGATAGCAATCAGCCCCAGCATTTT,CASRDRGKGDSNQPQHF
TRBV9,-,-,TRBJ2-1,TGTGCCAGCAGCGTAGTCGGTGTCTCCTACAATGAGCAGTTCTTC,CASSVVGVSYNEQFF
TRBV27,-,-,TRBJ1-3,TGTGCCAGCAGTTCCTTCGGTTCCTCTGGAAACACCATATATTTT,CASSSFGSSGNTIYF
TRBV10-3,-,TRBD1,TRBJ1-4,TGTGCCATTTCCGGGACAGGCAATGAAAAACTGTTTTTT,CAISGTGNEKLFF
TRBV4-1,-,TRBD1,TRBJ1-1,TGCGCCAGCAGCCAGGTGGGACAGGGTAAAACTGAAGCTTTCTTT,CASSQVGQGKTEAFF
TRBV2,-,-,TRBJ1-5,TGTGCCAGCAGTGGGCAGGCCTTGAGCAATCAGCCCCAGCATTTT,CASSGQALSNQPQHF
TRBV6-1,-,TRBD2,TRBJ2-3,TGTGCCAGCACCCAGCGGGATAGCACAGATACGCAGTATTTT,CASTQRDSTDTQYF
TRBV19,-,-,TRBJ1-4,TGTGCCAGCAAGGGACTCGGGGCAACTAATGAAAAACTGTTTTTT,CASKGLGATNEKLFF
TRBV7-9,-,-,TRBJ2-5,TGTGCCAGCAGCTGGGTGGGAGTACAAGAGACCCAGTACTTC,CASSWVGVQETQYF
TRBV19,-,-,TRBJ2-3,TGTGCCAGTAGTATAGAGTGGAGATCAGATACGCAGTATTTT,CASSIEWRSDTQYF
TRBV7-6,-,-,TRBJ1-4,TGTGCCAGCAGCCAAACTCCAGCCGGAGGGGAAAAACTGTTTTTT,CASSQTPAGGEKLFF
TRBV28,few,-,TRBJ1-1,TGTGCCAGCAGTGGCTGGAGGGAGAACACTGAAGCTTTCTTT,CASSGWRENTEAFF
TRBV7-9,-,-,TRBJ1-4,TGTGCCAGCAGCAGGGAGTTAGCTAATGAAAAACTGTTTTTT,CASSRELANEKLFF
TRBV10-3,-,-,TRBJ2-4,TGTGCCATCAGTGGTTCAGGCTCCAGGGACATTCAGTACTTC,CAISGSGSRDIQYF
TRBV27,-,TRBD1,TRBJ2-7,TGTGCCAGCAGTTTATCTAAGGGACAGGGTAACGAGCAGTACTTC,CASSLSKGQGNEQYF
TRBV29-1,-,-,TRBJ1-1,TGCAGCGTTGATCCCGGACTGGAAGCTTTCTTT,CSVDPGLEAFF
TRBV2,-,-,TRBJ2-7,TGTGCCAGCAGTGGCCAGTCTAGGGAGTACGAGCAGTACTTC,CASSGQSREYEQYF
TRBV30,once,-,TRBJ2-3,TGTGCCTGGAGTGAGGGGGGGATAACAGATACGCAGTATTTT,CAWSEGGITDTQYF
TRBV30,-,-,TRBJ2-6,TGTGCCTTCTCCGGGGCCAACGTCCTGACTTTC,CAFSGANVLTF